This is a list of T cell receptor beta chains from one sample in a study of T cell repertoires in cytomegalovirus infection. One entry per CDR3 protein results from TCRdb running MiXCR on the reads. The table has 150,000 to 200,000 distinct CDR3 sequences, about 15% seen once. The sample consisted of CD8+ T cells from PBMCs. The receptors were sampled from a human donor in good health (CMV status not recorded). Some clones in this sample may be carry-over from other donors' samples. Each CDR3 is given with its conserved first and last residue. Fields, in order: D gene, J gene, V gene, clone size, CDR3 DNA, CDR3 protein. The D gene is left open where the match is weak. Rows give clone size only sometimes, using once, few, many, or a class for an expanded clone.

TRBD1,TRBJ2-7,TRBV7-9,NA,TGTGCCAGCAGCTTTTCGGGACAGGGCTACGAGCAGTACTTC,CASSFSGQGYEQYF
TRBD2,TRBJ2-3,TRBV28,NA,TGTGCCAGCAGTTTCCACACTAGCGGGAGGGCGGCAGATACGCAGTATTTT,CASSFHTSGRAADTQYF
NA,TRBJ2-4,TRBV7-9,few,TGTGCCAGCAGCTCCCGCCTGAGGACGAACAAAAACATTCAGTACTTC,CASSSRLRTNKNIQYF
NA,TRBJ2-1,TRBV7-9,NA,TGTGCCAGCAGCTCGTCCGGACTGTTTGGGTTCTTC,CASSSSGLFGFF
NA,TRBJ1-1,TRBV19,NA,TGTGCCAGTAGTATGACCGCGAACACTGAAGCTTTCTTT,CASSMTANTEAFF
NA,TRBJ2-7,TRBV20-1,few,TGCAGTGCTAGGGCGACTAGCTCCTACGAGCAGTACTTC,CSARATSSYEQYF
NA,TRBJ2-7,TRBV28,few,TGTGCCAGCAGCCAAGGCGAGCGCGAGCAGTACTTC,CASSQGEREQYF
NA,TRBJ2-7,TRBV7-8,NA,TGTGCCAGCAGCGGTTGGGGGAGCTCCTACGAGCAGTACTTC,CASSGWGSSYEQYF
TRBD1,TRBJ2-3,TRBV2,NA,TGTGCCATGACAGGGGGCGAAAGCACAGATACGCAGTATTTT,CAMTGGESTDTQYF
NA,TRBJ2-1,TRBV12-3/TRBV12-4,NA,TGTGCCAGCAGTTTGGCGGTTGGGGGCAGGGCCTACAATGAGCAGTTCTTC,CASSLAVGGRAYNEQFF
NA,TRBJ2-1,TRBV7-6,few,TGTGCCAGCAGCCGGGGAGGAAAGAAGGAGTTCTTC,CASSRGGKKEFF
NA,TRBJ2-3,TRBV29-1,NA,TGCAGCGTTGGATACTTAAGCACAGATACGCAGTATTTT,CSVGYLSTDTQYF
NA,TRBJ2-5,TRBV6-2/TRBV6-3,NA,TGTGCCAGCAGACGGCCTAGCAAAGAGACCCAGTACTTC,CASRRPSKETQYF
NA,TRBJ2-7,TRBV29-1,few,TGCAGCGTTGAGGTAGGGGTCGGGAGCTCCTACGAGCAGTACTTC,CSVEVGVGSSYEQYF
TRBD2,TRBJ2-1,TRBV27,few,TGTGCCAGCAGTTTCGTGCGGGAGGAGGGTGAGCAGTTCTTC,CASSFVREEGEQFF
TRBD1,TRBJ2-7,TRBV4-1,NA,TGCGCCAGCAGCCAGGACAGGGGCCACGAGCAGTACTTC,CASSQDRGHEQYF
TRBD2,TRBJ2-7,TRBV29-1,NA,TGCAGCGTTGAAACTAGCGGGGCCTCCTACGAGCAGTACTTC,CSVETSGASYEQYF
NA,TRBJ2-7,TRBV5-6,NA,TGTGCCAGCAGCTTGTCCAGGGTCAGCGAGCAGTACTTC,CASSLSRVSEQYF
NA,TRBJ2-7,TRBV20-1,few,TGCAGTGCTAGCCCTTTTTTCAGGGAGATATCCTACGAGCAGTACTTC,CSASPFFREISYEQYF
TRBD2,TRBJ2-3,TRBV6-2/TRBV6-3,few,TGTGCCAGCAGTTACTTGACTAGCGGGATCACAGATACGCAGTATTTT,CASSYLTSGITDTQYF
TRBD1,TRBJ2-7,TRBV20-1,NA,TGCAGTGCTTCCGGGACAGGGGGTAAAGAGCAGTACTTC,CSASGTGGKEQYF
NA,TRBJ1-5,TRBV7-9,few,TGTGCCAGCAGCCCCACAGGGTACAATCAGCCCCAGCATTTT,CASSPTGYNQPQHF
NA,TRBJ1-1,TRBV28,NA,TGTGCCAGCAGTCCTTCAGGGGCCTTTAGGTTCCTCAACACTGAAGCTTTCTTT,CASSPSGAFRFLNTEAFF
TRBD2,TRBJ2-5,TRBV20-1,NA,TGCAGTGCTAGAGATCTGGGGATAGCGGGAACCCAAGAGACCCAGTACTTC,CSARDLGIAGTQETQYF
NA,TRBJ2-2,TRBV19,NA,TGTGCCAGTAGTATGTTTACCACCGGGGAGCTGTTTTTT,CASSMFTTGELFF
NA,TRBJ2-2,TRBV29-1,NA,TGCAGCGTTGGGCAGGGCGTCGGGGAGCTGTTTTTT,CSVGQGVGELFF
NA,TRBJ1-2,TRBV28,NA,TGTGCCAGCAGTTTCGGGACTTACTATGGCTACACCTTC,CASSFGTYYGYTF
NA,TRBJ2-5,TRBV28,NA,TGTGCCAGCAGTTTAGTCAGGGGCGAGACCCAGTACTTC,CASSLVRGETQYF
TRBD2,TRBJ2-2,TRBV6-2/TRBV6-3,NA,TGTGCCAGCAGCCTCACTAGCGGCGGGGGCGGGGAGCTGTTTTTT,CASSLTSGGGGELFF